Below are 10 T cell receptor beta chains sequenced from a single sample in a study of blood T cell repertoires in COVID-19. Assay used: immunoSEQ multiplex PCR; TCRdb lists only in-frame clones, some missing. The sample carries more than 150,000 clones, around 90% recorded once. The sequenced sample consisted of PBMCs or T cells enriched from blood (not recorded which). These TCRs come from a woman in her twenties or thirties who had recovered from COVID-19.

The CDR3 here is CASRGGAGANVLTF. CDR3 in DNA: TGTGCCAGCAGAGGGGGCGCTGGGGCCAACGTCCTGACTTTC. V gene TRBV7-2 combines with J gene TRBJ2-6, with 7 bases identical to TRBD1. The CDR3 sequence is 14 residues long. The trim removed 6 bases at V and 2 bases at J, leaving 1 base unmatched. The germline CDR1 and CDR2 sequences are SGHTA and FQGNSA.

This clone was counted only a few times. The rearrangement joins TRBV7-2 to TRBJ2-7, with 10 bases aligning to TRBD2. Germline assignment: CDR1 SGHTA and CDR2 FQGNSA. The J segment lost 1 base and the V segment lost 4 bases, leaving 4 bases of the junction unmatched. CDR3 length: 15 amino acids. The CDR3 sequence is CASSSLAGVSYEQYF. The CDR3 DNA sequence: TGTGCCAGCAGCTCCCTAGCGGGAGTGTCCTACGAGCAGTACTTC.

The rearrangement joins TRBV24-1 to TRBJ2-3, with D unclear. The CDR3 spans 12 residues. V was trimmed by 6 bases and J by 0 bases, leaving 3 bases between them. Germline assignment: CDR1 KGHDR and CDR2 SFDVKD. The DNA of the CDR3 is TGTGCCACCAGTTCTAGCACAGATACGCAGTATTTT. The encoded protein is CATSSSTDTQYF.

The rearrangement joins TRBV5-1 to TRBJ1-1; D is perhaps TRBD1 (6 bases). The germline CDR1 and CDR2 sequences are SGHRS and YFSETQ. CDR3 length: 15 residues. Trimming took 1 base from V and 3 from J, leaving 13 bases between them. The DNA for the CDR3 is TGCGCCAGCAGCTTGATCGGGGGGCAGGACACTGAAGCTTTCTTT. Protein product: CASSLIGGQDTEAFF.

The CDR3 bases are TGTGCCAGTAGTATAGAACAGGGGCCCACTGAAGCTTTCTTT. This codes for CASSIEQGPTEAFF. The J gene is TRBJ1-1, the V gene TRBV19, with TRBD1 matching over 7 bases. This CDR3 region has 14 residues. V lost 0 bases to trimming and J lost 4 bases; unmatched junction nucleotides: 2. Germline-derived CDR1 and CDR2 are LNHDA and SQIVND (reference sequence). Filled out from reference TRBV19 and TRBJ1-1, the complete variable domain reads DGGITQSPKYLFRKEGQNVTLSCEQNLNHDAMYWYRQDPGQGLRLIYYSQIVNDFQKGDIAEGYSVSREKKESFPLTVTSAQKNPTAFYLCASSIEQGPTEAFFGQGTRLTVV.

The V and J genes are TRBV20-1 and TRBJ1-2; 11 bases line up with TRBD1. CDR1 DFQATT and CDR2 SNEGSKA come from the germline V gene (reference sequence). The CDR3 extends over 11 amino acids. The CDR3 nucleotides are TGCAGGGGACAGGGGGATTATGGCTACACCTTC. The encoded protein is CRGQGDYGYTF.

This clone came up once. The chain uses TRBV6-2 or TRBV6-3 and TRBJ2-1, with TRBD2 matching over 8 bases. The germline V gene has CDR1 MNHEY and CDR2 SVGEGT. This CDR3 is built from 20 residues. V lost 2 bases, J lost 4 bases, and 19 bases stayed unmatched. This CDR3 reads CASSYPSAWVSGTFYNEQFF. CDR3 bases: TGTGCCAGCAGTTACCCTTCCGCCTGGGTTAGCGGGACTTTTTACAATGAGCAGTTCTTC.

This clone has just a few counts. The gene calls are TRBV3-1 (or the pseudogene TRBV3-2) and TRBJ2-7; TRBD2 aligns across 11 bases. V shed 6 bases and J 5 bases; nucleotides not matched to a gene: 9. The CDR3 loop spans 15 amino acids. Germline V gene sequence: CDR1 LGHDT, CDR2 YNNKEL (reference sequence). CDR3: CASSTPSGGIDEQYF. CDR3 nucleotides: TGTGCCAGCAGTACCCCTAGCGGGGGGATTGACGAGCAGTACTTC.

The chain combines TRBV7-2 with TRBJ2-5; 9 nucleotides agree with TRBD2. CDR1 SGHTA and CDR2 FQGNSA come from the germline V gene. V lost 4 bases and J lost 6; bases outside the gene matches: 9. This CDR3 has 15 residues. The CDR3 nucleotides are TGTGCCAGCAGCTCGGGAAGTAGCGGGGGTAAGACCCAGTACTTC. Its translation: CASSSGSSGGKTQYF.

The chain joins TRBV4-2 to TRBJ2-2; D gene ambiguous. This CDR3 has 15 amino acids. V lost 0 bases to trimming and J lost 6 bases, with 11 bases between them. Per germline, CDR1 LGHNA and CDR2 YNFKEQ. The CDR3 spells CASSQDFPSPGELFF. DNA for the CDR3: TGTGCCAGCAGCCAAGATTTTCCCAGTCCCGGGGAGCTGTTTTTT.